The next 30 T cell receptor beta chains were all read from a single sample in a study of cytomegalovirus exposure and HLA in healthy donors. With 60 Vbeta and 13 Jbeta primers, the PCR was carried out. The method was immunoSEQ multiplex PCR; TCRdb's version includes in-frame clones alone and lacks a portion of them. The data contain some 89,000 clones, 85% of them seen just once; the ten biggest clones take up over 7%. The sequenced sample was PBMCs. All receptors come from a man aged 35-49 years in good health and CMV-seropositive.

The genes are TRBV15 and TRBJ2-1; 8 positions match TRBD2. The CDR3 has 15 residues. Germline CDR1 LNHNV, CDR2 YYDKDF (reference sequence). V trimming: 3 bases; J trimming: 5 bases; junction bases outside the gene matches: 6. The DNA for the CDR3 is TGTGCCACCAGCAGGTCGGCGGGAGGTGACAATGAGCAGTTCTTC. As protein: CATSRSAGGDNEQFF. The entire variable domain, with the rest obtained from reference TRBV15 and TRBJ2-1, is as follows: DAMVIQNPRYQVTQFGKPVTLSCSQTLNHNVMYWYQQKSSQAPKLLFHYYDKDFNNEADTPDNFQSRRPNTSFCFLDIRSPGLGDTAMYLCATSRSAGGDNEQFFGPGTRLTVL.

The chain carries TRBV29-1 and TRBJ2-1; D is possibly TRBD1 (6 bases). The CDR3 is 14 amino acids. Germline-derived CDR1 and CDR2 are SQVTM and ANQGSEA. V gave up 7 bases and J gave up 0 bases, with 13 bases separating them. The CDR3 DNA reads as TGCAGCGCTGGGCTAGGGGGCTCCTACAATGAGCAGTTCTTC. Translation gives CSAGLGGSYNEQFF.

The chain links TRBV2 to TRBJ1-2; 9 nucleotides align to TRBD1. CDR1 is SNHLY, CDR2 FYNNEI, per germline. V trimming: 6 bases; J trimming: 6 bases; junction bases outside the gene matches: 17. The CDR3 is 17 residues long. The CDR3 DNA sequence: TGTGCCAGCAGATGGACCCGATCACAGGGGGCGGCCGATGGCTACACCTTC. It translates to CASRWTRSQGAADGYTF.

The chain links TRBV19 to TRBJ1-5; possible D gene TRBD1, 5 bases. The CDR3 contains 17 residues. The germline V and J ends were trimmed by 3 bases and 1 base, with 16 bases remaining between them. The V gene's germline CDR1 is LNHDA and CDR2 SQIVND (reference sequence). CDR3 DNA: TGTGCCAGTAGTATCGGCCAGGGAAGGACAAGCAATCAGCCCCAGCATTTT. It specifies CASSIGQGRTSNQPQHF.

On this clone: At one boundary the junction diverges from the germline segment, which might be a read error. This rearrangement joins TRBV6-4 to TRBJ1-2; the D is unclear. Per germline, CDR1 MRHNA and CDR2 SNTAGT. The CDR3 extends over 20 amino acids. The DNA of the CDR3 is TGTGCCAGCAGTGACCGGAGAGGGTATGTTCAACTATTTGCGTTTTGTGCGTTTGGATTC. Its translation is CASSDRRGYVQLFAFCAFGF.

Only a few counts were recorded for this clone. Here the CDR3 reads CASSQGDREIELFF. CDR3 sequence (DNA): TGCGCCAGCAGCCAAGGGGACAGGGAGATTGAACTGTTTTTT. The chain is built from TRBV4-1 and TRBJ1-4; TRBD1 matches 9 bases. The length of the CDR3 is 14 residues. V shed 1 base and J 12 bases; nucleotides not matched to a gene: 6. Germline CDR1 reads MGHRA; CDR2 reads YSYEKL.

The chain uses TRBV19 and TRBJ2-2, with D perhaps matching TRBD2 (6 bases). This CDR3 is built from 14 residues. The germline V and J ends were trimmed by 4 bases and 5 bases, with 11 bases remaining between them. CDR1 LNHDA and CDR2 SQIVND come from the germline V gene (reference sequence). CDR3 DNA: TGTGCCAGTAGTACACAGCGGGTAACCGGGGAGCTGTTTTTT. This codes for CASSTQRVTGELFF.

The chain is built from TRBV5-1 and TRBJ2-7, with TRBD1 matching over 7 bases. The V gene's germline CDR1 is SGHRS and CDR2 YFSETQ. This CDR3 contains 14 residues. Trimming removed 0 bases from V and 3 bases from J; junction bases left unmatched: 3. CDR3 in amino acids: CASSLAGDSYEQYF. CDR3 in DNA: TGCGCCAGCAGCTTGGCCGGGGACAGCTACGAGCAGTACTTC.

This clone was seen only a few times. The chain joins TRBV15 to TRBJ2-1; maybe TRBD2 (6 bases). The ends were cut back, 5 bases at V and 5 bases at J, with 22 bases in the middle. This CDR3 region has 17 residues. Germline lookup yields CDR1 LNHNV and CDR2 YYDKDF (reference sequence). The CDR3 nucleotides read TGTGCCACCAGCCCGACCACCCAGCGGGCTAGTGACAATGAGCAGTTCTTC. Protein: CATSPTTQRASDNEQFF. Full variable domain (remainder filled in from reference TRBV15 and TRBJ2-1): DAMVIQNPRYQVTQFGKPVTLSCSQTLNHNVMYWYQQKSSQAPKLLFHYYDKDFNNEADTPDNFQSRRPNTSFCFLDIRSPGLGDTAMYLCATSPTTQRASDNEQFFGPGTRLTVL.

This sequence joins TRBV10-3 and TRBJ2-1; 9 bases map to TRBD2. Per the germline V gene, CDR1 is ENHRY and CDR2 is SYGVKD. The V gene end was trimmed by 6 bases and the J gene end by 8 bases; junction bases not matched to a gene: 17. The CDR3 runs 17 residues. The CDR3, as DNA: TGTGCCATCAGGACCCTTGGTAGCGGGGGCCCCTCGGATGAGCAGTTCTTC. This codes for CAIRTLGSGGPSDEQFF.

The chain combines TRBV5-4 with TRBJ2-3, with 15 bases fitting TRBD2. CDR3 length: 19 amino acids. The germline V gene has CDR1 SGHNT and CDR2 YYREEE (reference sequence). The junction had 12 bases not matched to a gene; V was cut back by 2 bases and J by 5 bases. CDR3 coding DNA: TGTGCCAGCAGCTTCGGAACGGGACTAGCGGGGGGCCATGGAGATACGCAGTATTTT. Translating it yields CASSFGTGLAGGHGDTQYF. Looking up the rest from reference TRBV5-4 and TRBJ2-3 gives the full variable domain: ETGVTQSPTHLIKTRGQQVTLRCSSQSGHNTVSWYQQALGQGPQFIFQYYREEENGRGNFPPRFSGLQFPNYSSELNVNALELDDSALYLCASSFGTGLAGGHGDTQYFGPGTRLTVL.

The chain carries TRBV18 and TRBJ2-2, with a weak D call TRBD2 (5 bases). The CDR3 runs to 14 residues. With 3 bases removed from V and 8 bases from J, the gap between germline ends came to 13 bases. Germline V gene data show CDR1 as KGHSH and CDR2 as LQKENI. The CDR3, as DNA: TGTGCCAGCTCACCCCTCGAGGGCTCAGGGGAGCTGTTTTTT. Protein: CASSPLEGSGELFF.

The chain recombines TRBV7-2 with TRBJ1-6; 7 bases match TRBD1. The CDR3 spans 16 residues. Germline CDR1 and CDR2: SGHTA and FQGNSA. The junction had 8 bases not matched to a gene; V was cut back by 2 bases and J by 7 bases. Here the CDR3 reads CASSLRLGGGNSPLHF. The CDR3 DNA sequence: TGTGCCAGCAGCTTAAGGCTAGGGGGCGGAAATTCACCCCTCCACTTT.

The chain links TRBV13 to TRBJ2-1, with 10 bases lining up with TRBD2. Germline V gene lookup returns CDR1 PRHDT and CDR2 FYEKMQ (reference sequence). The CDR3 covers 16 residues. V gave up 5 bases and J gave up 2 bases; unmatched junction bases: 6. The CDR3 bases are TGTGCCAGCAGCATTAGCGGGAGGCCCCCCTACAATGAGCAGTTCTTC. This sequence encodes CASSISGRPPYNEQFF.

The CDR3 DNA sequence: TGTGCCAGCAGTTTGACTAGCGTGTACAATGAGCAGTTCTTC. Amino acid sequence: CASSLTSVYNEQFF. This chain connects TRBV27 to TRBJ2-1; 8 positions match TRBD2. The trim removed 3 bases at V and 4 bases at J, leaving 2 bases unmatched. Germline V lookup: CDR1 MNHEY, CDR2 SMNVEV (reference sequence). CDR3 length: 14 amino acids.

The chain joins TRBV11-3 to TRBJ2-7, with 8 bases aligning to TRBD1. This CDR3 contains 12 residues. Trimming took 5 bases from V and 13 from J; bases not matched to a gene: 10. Germline V CDR1 and CDR2: SGHNT, YENEEA. The CDR3 sequence: CASSPQGDRLYF. The CDR3 DNA reads TGTGCCAGCAGCCCCCAGGGGGACAGGCTTTACTTC.

The chain combines TRBV11-3 with TRBJ2-3; TRBD1 agrees at 7 bases. V trimming: 1 base; J trimming: 1 base; junction bases outside the gene matches: 2. Germline assignment: CDR1 SGHNT and CDR2 YENEEA. CDR3 length equals 15 residues. The CDR3 here is CASSLGQGRTDTQYF. CDR3 sequence (DNA): TGTGCCAGCAGCTTAGGACAGGGTCGCACAGATACGCAGTATTTT.

The chain uses TRBV30 and TRBJ1-1; D is perhaps TRBD1 (5 bases). V was cut by 3 bases and J by 0 bases, with 20 bases left in between. The V gene's germline CDR1 is GTSNPN and CDR2 SVGIG (reference sequence). This CDR3 spans 17 amino acids. The CDR3 sequence is CAWSGPGPQILNTEAFF. The CDR3 nucleotides read TGTGCCTGGAGCGGTCCAGGGCCTCAAATCTTGAACACTGAAGCTTTCTTT.

The CDR3 is CASSWGGATNEKLFF. In DNA, the CDR3 is TGCGCCAGCAGCTGGGGGGGCGCAACTAATGAAAAACTGTTTTTT. The chain couples TRBV5-1 to TRBJ1-4; possible D gene TRBD1, 6 bases. Trimming left V 3 bases short and J 0 bases short, with 9 bases between. Germline loops: CDR1 SGHRS, CDR2 YFSETQ. The CDR3 is made up of 15 amino acids.

The count of this clone is one. The gene calls are TRBV11-2 and TRBJ1-1; no firm D call. The CDR3 is 14 residues long. V gave up 7 bases and J gave up 0 bases, with 12 bases separating them. The germline CDR1 and CDR2 sequences are SGHAT and FQNNGV. CDR3 loop: CASTRSLVNTEAFF. CDR3 nucleotides: TGTGCCAGCACCAGATCCTTGGTGAACACTGAAGCTTTCTTT. Full variable domain (remainder filled in from reference TRBV11-2 and TRBJ1-1): EAGVAQSPRYKIIEKRQSVAFWCNPISGHATLYWYQQILGQGPKLLIQFQNNGVVDDSQLPKDRFSAERLKGVDSTLKIQPAKLEDSAVYLCASTRSLVNTEAFFGQGTRLTVV.

CDR3 DNA sequence: TGTGCCAGCACCGAGGGACTAGCGGGGGTATACGAGCAGTACTTC. This encodes CASTEGLAGVYEQYF. The V and J genes are TRBV7-8 and TRBJ2-7; 14 bases map to TRBD2. Germline CDR1 and CDR2: SGHVS and FQNEAQ. This CDR3 contains 15 residues. The V gene end was trimmed by 7 bases and the J gene end by 4 bases; junction bases not matched to a gene: 6.

The rearrangement links TRBV19 to TRBJ1-3; D not certain. CDR1 is LNHDA and CDR2 is SQIVND in the germline V gene (reference sequence). V shed 7 bases and J shed 1 base, with 17 bases lying between them. The CDR3 runs to 16 residues. The CDR3 reads CASTPMTAGSGNTIYF. CDR3 DNA: TGTGCCAGTACCCCCATGACCGCAGGATCTGGAAACACCATATATTTT.

This chain links TRBV15 with TRBJ2-1; 8 positions agree with TRBD2. Germline CDR1 is LNHNV and CDR2 is YYDKDF (reference sequence). There are 15 residues in the CDR3. V gave up 3 bases and J gave up 7 bases; unmatched junction bases: 8. CDR3 residues: CATSRGSGTRNEQFF. CDR3 sequence (DNA): TGTGCCACCAGCAGGGGATCCGGGACTAGGAATGAGCAGTTCTTC.

The chain has TRBV25-1 and TRBJ2-3; D is possibly TRBD2 (6 bases). Trimming took 8 bases from V and 2 from J, leaving 23 bases between them. This CDR3 has 17 residues. Per the germline V gene, CDR1 is MGHDK and CDR2 is SYGVNS. The CDR3 nucleotides are TGTGCCAGCCGCAATAGGCCCAGACTAGGGACCACAGATACGCAGTATTTT. This gives the protein CASRNRPRLGTTDTQYF.

This chain joins TRBV5-1 and TRBJ2-3; 10 nucleotides match TRBD1. The V segment lost 1 base and the J segment 3 bases; nucleotides outside the gene matches: 5. This CDR3 has 16 residues. The germline CDR1 and CDR2 sequences are SGHRS and YFSETQ. The CDR3 sequence: CASSLTGQGGTDTQYF. CDR3 nucleotides: TGCGCCAGCAGCTTGACAGGACAGGGGGGAACAGATACGCAGTATTTT.

This clone was counted once. The CDR3: CASSFPSGRSYEQYF. The CDR3 DNA is TGTGCCAGCAGCTTCCCTAGCGGGAGATCCTACGAGCAGTACTTC. This rearrangement joins TRBV7-2 to TRBJ2-7; 10 nucleotides align to TRBD2. Germline V lookup: CDR1 SGHTA, CDR2 FQGNSA. Trimming removed 3 bases from V and 1 base from J; junction bases left unmatched: 3. The CDR3 contains 15 residues.

This chain connects TRBV7-2 to TRBJ2-3, with 11 bases that match TRBD2. Germline CDR1 is SGHTA and CDR2 is FQGNSA. V lost 5 bases and J lost 6; bases outside the gene matches: 16. This CDR3 comprises 18 residues. The CDR3, as DNA: TGTGCCAGCAGCGTCAACGGTCCTAGCGGGAGGATTCCCGATACGCAGTATTTT. It is translated as CASSVNGPSGRIPDTQYF.

The V gene is TRBV9, the J gene TRBJ1-2; D is ambiguous. Trimming stripped 4 bases from V and 5 bases from J, with 12 bases between. The CDR3 consists of 13 residues. Germline values: CDR1 SGDLS, CDR2 YYNGEE. CDR3 DNA sequence: TGTGCCAGCAGCCCCTGGTCGAGGTATGGCTACACCTTC. Its translation: CASSPWSRYGYTF.

For the CDR3, the DNA is TGTGCCAGTAGACGGACTAGCGGGGCAGATACGCAGTATTTT. Translating gives CASRRTSGADTQYF. The rearrangement uses TRBV19 and TRBJ2-3; TRBD2 matches 12 bases. V trimming: 6 bases; J trimming: 4 bases; junction bases outside the gene matches: 2. Germline V gene sequence: CDR1 LNHDA, CDR2 SQIVND (reference sequence). The length of the CDR3 is 14 residues.

The chain has TRBV4-1 and TRBJ2-7, with 8 bases identical to TRBD1. This CDR3 contains 12 residues. The V and J ends lost 5 bases and 6 bases, in that order; junction bases with no gene match: 3. The germline gives CDR1 MGHRA, CDR2 YSYEKL. The DNA for the CDR3 is TGCGCCAGCAGCTCCAGGGGGCTCGAGCAGTACTTC. Its translation is CASSSRGLEQYF.